Given below is one T cell receptor (beta chain) in context. Its antigen remains undetermined. No quality values exist for individual bases; no much larger clone is one base distant. This sample was taken from a study of blood T cell repertoires in COVID-19 (dated by TCRdb to 2018 to 2020). The study in broad terms: Collaborator samples came from the United States, Italy and Spain and covered acute and convalescent phases of COVID-19. The prospective study material was composed of cDNA or gDNA derived from T cells, B-cell-depleted T cells, or PBMCs. Deeply sampled blood TCRbeta repertoires from subjects exposed to, actively infected with, or recovered from COVID-19 were included in the dataset. A freely available public database, intended as a resource for researchers studying the immune response to SARS-CoV-2, is where the repertoires were released. Samples were obtained from the ongoing ImmuneRACE study (first 160 participants) and from 1,254 subjects provided by 6 global collaborators. Nearly every sample came with metadata listing a de-identified subject ID, COVID-19 status, age in years and sex. HLA class I and class II types, where available, came from metadata supplied by the sample provider rather than from assay-based typing.

Collaborating institutions collected whole blood in K2EDTA tubes following their own protocols. For TCRbeta analysis, collaborators shipped samples as frozen whole blood, isolated PBMCs, or DNA extracted from either of those sample types. The immunoSEQ Assay, a bias-controlled multiplex PCR, was used to amplify TCRbeta CDR3 regions from genomic DNA. As for the authors' bioinformatics: Within the assay, amplification of reference gene primers was used to estimate how many nucleated cells each sample contained. Sequence reads were collapsed and filtered to measure the absolute abundance of every unique TCRbeta CDR3 rearrangement. For each sample, productive Simpson clonality was calculated as the square root of Simpson's diversity index over productive rearrangements. This immuneACCESS table, as held by TCRdb, lists in-frame sequences with V and J called but not all clones. Of the missing ones, under half trace to an unresolved V gene in checked studies; the others have no known cause. V, J and clone size are taken as reported in that table, and D and trimming were inferred from the DNA itself. The sample table contains about 210,000 clones; only one count was recorded for about nine tenths of them. Approximately 0.69% of the sample rests with the top ten.

General findings and caveats noted by the study authors: The amount of clinical and demographic metadata varied by source and participant and was provided uncurated.

Based on the germline V gene, the CDR1 and CDR2 sequences are SGHRS and YFSETQ. The trim is 0 bases for V and 2 bases for J, with a gap of 8 bases between the germline ends. The CDR3 numbers 14 residues from cysteine through phenylalanine. Of all the DNA, just the CDR3 is kept, 42 bases in frame from base 1. The chain is encoded by TRBV5-1 joined to TRBJ2-5; TRBD1 might be the D gene, on 6 matching bases. The sequence came from a man between 35 and 55 years old with acute or convalescent COVID-19. Input material: peripheral blood. The base sequence is TGCGCCAGCAGCTTGGGGGGACAACAAGAGACCCAGTACTTC. Protein translation: CASSLGGQQETQYF.